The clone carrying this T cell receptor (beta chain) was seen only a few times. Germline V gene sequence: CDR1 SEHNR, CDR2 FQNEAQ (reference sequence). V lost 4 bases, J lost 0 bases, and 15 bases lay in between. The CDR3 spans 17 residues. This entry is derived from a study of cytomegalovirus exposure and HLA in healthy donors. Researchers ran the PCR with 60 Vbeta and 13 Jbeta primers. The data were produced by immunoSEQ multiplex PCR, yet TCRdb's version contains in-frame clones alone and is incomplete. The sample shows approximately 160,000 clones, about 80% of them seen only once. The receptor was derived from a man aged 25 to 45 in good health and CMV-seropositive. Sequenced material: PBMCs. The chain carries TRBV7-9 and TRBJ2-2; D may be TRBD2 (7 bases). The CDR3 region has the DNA TGTGCCAGCAGCTCCCCATCCGGGGGGCCGAACACCGGGGAGCTGTTTTTT. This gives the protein CASSSPSGGPNTGELFF.